The clone carrying this TCR beta chain was recorded at least ten times. Its antigen is currently unknown. The read finishes 3 residues shy of the CDR3 end, and the germline J gene is used to complete it. The sample comes from a study of T cell clonality in common variable immunodeficiency. Control and CVID samples contributed equal amounts of genomic DNA. Libraries were prepared by immunoSEQ multiplex PCR; TCRdb keeps only in-frame clonotypes and omits some of them. The sample presents about 39,000 clones, none singletons. Germline values: CDR1 DFQATT, CDR2 SNEGSKA (reference sequence). V dropped 5 bases and J dropped 5 bases, with 21 bases sitting between them. The CDR3 is 15 residues long. Study outcomes and limitations: CVID subjects shared fewer TCRbeta clones than healthy controls did. What drives increased CVID clonality needs T cell subpopulation sequencing.

This TCR came from a person aged 18 to 70 in good health. Sequencing used peripheral blood mononuclear cells. J is TRBJ2-5 and V is TRBV20-1, with no clear D. CDR3 bases read: TGCAGTGCTCCCAACGCCCAACTTAAAACGGAGACC. It is translated as CSAPNAQLKTET. In full, the CDR3 is CSAPNAQLKTETQYF.